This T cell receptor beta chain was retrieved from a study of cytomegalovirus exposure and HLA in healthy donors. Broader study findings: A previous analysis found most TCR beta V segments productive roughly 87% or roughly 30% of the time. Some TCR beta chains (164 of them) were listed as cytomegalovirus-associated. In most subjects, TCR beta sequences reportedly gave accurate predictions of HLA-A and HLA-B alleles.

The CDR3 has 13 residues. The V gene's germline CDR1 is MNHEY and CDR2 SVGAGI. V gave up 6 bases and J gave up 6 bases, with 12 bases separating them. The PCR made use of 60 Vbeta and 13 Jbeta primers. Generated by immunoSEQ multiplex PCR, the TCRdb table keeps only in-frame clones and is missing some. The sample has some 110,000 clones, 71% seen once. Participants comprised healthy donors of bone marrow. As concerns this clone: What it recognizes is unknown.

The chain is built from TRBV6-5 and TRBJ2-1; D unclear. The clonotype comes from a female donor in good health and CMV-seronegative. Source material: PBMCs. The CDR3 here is CASSPGPPNEQFF. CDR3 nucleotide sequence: TGTGCCAGCAGCCCGGGTCCACCCAATGAGCAGTTCTTC.